A single T cell receptor beta chain is shown here with its context. Its antigen is undetermined. The repertoire was sequenced with immunoSEQ multiplex PCR; TCRdb's copy has only in-frame clones and lacks some. The sample has under 120,000 clones, 92% seen once. V was cut by 0 bases and J by 0 bases, with 11 bases left in between. There are 16 residues in the CDR3. Germline CDR1 reads LGHNA; CDR2 reads YSLEER. The sample originates from a study of T cell responses to AZD1222 COVID-19 vaccine. Study-wide results and limits: Without day 14 samples, only post-peak T cell repertoires were studied. Compared with day 0, the breadth and depth of the Spike-specific TCR repertoire rose significantly after two doses of AZD1222.

The sequenced sample was peripheral blood, obtained on day 0 of AZD1222 vaccination. The receptor was derived from an adult in good health. This rearrangement joins TRBV4-3 to TRBJ1-1; no clear D gene. CDR3 in amino acids: CASSQDLGLMNTEAFF. The CDR3 region has the DNA TGCGCCAGCAGCCAAGATCTCGGACTCATGAACACTGAAGCTTTCTTT.